The 21 T cell receptor beta chains below all came from one sample that was sequenced in a study of identical twins. TCRdb reprocessed the 5' RACE reads with MiXCR, giving one entry per CDR3 protein. The sample holds about 730,000 distinct CDR3 sequences, roughly 20% seen once. This sample was shared with a second study, whose subject was T cells expressing NK-cell markers.

The sequencing input was PBMCs. Receptors were obtained from a young woman in good health.

The chain employs TRBV7-6 and TRBJ2-3; D is ambiguous. The CDR3 covers 12 residues. Trimming removed 3 bases at V and 6 bases at J, with 7 bases between. Germline assignment: CDR1 SGHVS and CDR2 FNYEAQ. CDR3 coding DNA: TGTGCCAGCAGCTTTGAATCGGATACGCAGTATTTT. Translating it yields CASSFESDTQYF.

The J gene is TRBJ2-4, the V gene TRBV20-1; 9 nucleotides align to TRBD1. The CDR3 spans 12 residues. Germline CDR1 and CDR2: DFQATT and SNEGSKA (reference sequence). The V segment lost 8 bases and the J segment 8 bases; nucleotides outside the gene matches: 7. CDR3 residues: CSPGQGTDIQYF. As DNA, the CDR3 is TGCAGTCCTGGACAGGGGACGGACATTCAGTACTTC.

This chain joins TRBV5-1 and TRBJ2-7, with 9 bases lining up with TRBD1. J was trimmed by 4 bases and V by 4 bases; bases with no gene match: 9. In germline, CDR1 is SGHRS, CDR2 YFSETQ. The CDR3 runs 15 residues. CDR3 residues: CASSVLGQGRYEQYF. The CDR3 nucleotides are TGCGCCAGCAGCGTTTTGGGACAGGGTCGTTACGAGCAGTACTTC.

The chain recombines TRBV18 with TRBJ1-2; possible D gene TRBD1, 5 bases. The CDR3 loop spans 14 amino acids. Trimming took off 2 bases at V and 2 bases at J, with 9 bases between the two ends. The germline CDR1 and CDR2 sequences are KGHSH and LQKENI. In DNA form, the CDR3 reads TGTGCCAGCTCACCATCGCGGGACAACTATGGCTACACCTTC. Encoded protein: CASSPSRDNYGYTF.

CDR3 region: CASSYFPGQGNYGYTF. The CDR3 coding sequence is TGTGCCAGCAGTTACTTTCCGGGACAGGGGAACTATGGCTACACCTTC. The chain combines TRBV6-5 with TRBJ1-2; 10 positions match TRBD1. V shed 1 base and J 2 bases; nucleotides not matched to a gene: 4. CDR1 is MNHEY and CDR2 is SVGAGI in the germline V gene. This CDR3 contains 16 residues.

This clonotype turned up a few times. This CDR3 is CASSVPGDTQYF. CDR3 nucleotides: TGTGCCAGCAGTGTTCCCGGGGATACGCAGTATTTT. The chain carries TRBV25-1 and TRBJ2-3; D unclear. The V end was cut by 4 bases, the J end by 6 bases, with 8 bases between. This CDR3 is 12 amino acids long. CDR1 MGHDK and CDR2 SYGVNS come from the germline V gene.

V and J are TRBV7-2 and TRBJ2-4; 7 nucleotides align to TRBD1. The CDR3 spans 14 residues. The trim removed 3 bases at V and 2 bases at J, leaving 1 base unmatched. Germline V gene sequence: CDR1 SGHTA, CDR2 FQGNSA. In DNA, the CDR3 is TGTGCCAGCAGCTTGGGACAGCCCAAAAACATTCAGTACTTC. Translated, it gives CASSLGQPKNIQYF.

The chain carries TRBV5-1 and TRBJ2-5; D perhaps matches TRBD1 (6 bases). CDR1 and CDR2 (germline): SGHRS, YFSETQ. V was trimmed by 4 bases and J by 5 bases, leaving 18 bases between them. The CDR3 covers 15 residues. The DNA for the CDR3 is TGCGCCAGCAGCAAGGAACCCGGGACACGGGAGACCCAGTACTTC. Translating it yields CASSKEPGTRETQYF.

The rearrangement links TRBV6-5 to TRBJ1-5; D ambiguous. Per the germline V gene, CDR1 is MNHEY and CDR2 is SVGAGI. CDR3 size: 13 residues. Between the trimmed V and J ends, which lost 0 bases and 7 bases, there was a span of 7 bases. The DNA of the CDR3 is TGTGCCAGCAGTTACTCCCCGAAGCAGCCCCAGCATTTT. Encoded protein: CASSYSPKQPQHF.

The CDR3 loop reads CSARGGATDSPLHF. CDR3 nucleotide sequence: TGCAGTGCTAGAGGAGGAGCGACGGATTCACCCCTCCACTTT. The chain uses TRBV20-1 and TRBJ1-6; no reliable D call. CDR1 is DFQATT and CDR2 is SNEGSKA in the germline V gene (reference sequence). Trimming shortened V by 1 base and J by 8 bases, and 12 bases separated the two germline ends. The CDR3 is 14 amino acids.

This clonotype occurred a few times. A much larger clone lies a single base off, so this may be a read error. The chain carries TRBV3-1 and TRBJ2-5, with D possibly being TRBD1 (6 bases). Germline CDR1 and CDR2: LGHDT and YNNKEL (reference sequence). The CDR3 runs 15 residues. V lost 8 bases and J lost 2, with 18 bases in between. CDR3 nucleotides: TGTGCCAGCTGTCCCGGGACACACACGCAAGAGACCCAGTACTTC. This sequence encodes CASCPGTHTQETQYF.

The chain combines TRBV28 with TRBJ2-5; D may be TRBD2 (6 bases). Trimming removed 5 bases at V and 1 base at J, with 8 bases between. This CDR3 comprises 13 residues. Germline V CDR1 and CDR2: MDHEN, SYDVKM. CDR3 in amino acids: CASSPEGQETQYF. CDR3 sequence (DNA): TGTGCCAGCAGTCCGGAGGGCCAAGAGACCCAGTACTTC.

At least ten counts were recorded for this clonotype. The chain carries TRBV12-3 or TRBV12-4 and TRBJ2-7; TRBD2 matches at 9 bases. This CDR3 spans 17 amino acids. V shed 6 bases and J 3 bases; nucleotides not matched to a gene: 15. The CDR3 DNA is TGTGCCAGCAGCAAGGCGGGAGGGCCTTTTCTAGTCTACGAGCAGTACTTC. It yields the protein CASSKAGGPFLVYEQYF.

This clonotype came up many times. V gene TRBV10-3 combines with J gene TRBJ2-5; unclear D gene. CDR3 length: 14 amino acids. In germline, CDR1 is ENHRY, CDR2 SYGVKD. V was trimmed by 2 bases and J by 4 bases, leaving 11 bases between them. The CDR3 region is CAISETRYGETQYF. The CDR3 nucleotides are TGTGCCATCAGTGAGACAAGATACGGAGAGACCCAGTACTTC.

The chain recombines TRBV12-3 or TRBV12-4 with TRBJ2-1; possible D gene TRBD2, 5 bases. This CDR3 is 14 amino acids long. V was shortened by 8 bases and J by 4 bases, with 15 bases between the two germline ends. CDR3 bases: TGTGCCAGCGGCCTAGCCCTAAAATACAATGAGCAGTTCTTC. Amino acid sequence: CASGLALKYNEQFF.

This clonotype was recorded a few times. V gene TRBV5-1 combines with J gene TRBJ1-1; D gene ambiguous. Germline V CDR1 and CDR2: SGHRS, YFSETQ. Trimming cost V 0 bases and J 9 bases, with 9 bases left between them. This CDR3 is built from 12 residues. CDR3 sequence (DNA): TGCGCCAGCAGCTTGGAGGGCTTGAAAGCTTTCTTT. Residues: CASSLEGLKAFF.

This chain connects TRBV20-1 to TRBJ2-7; D perhaps matches TRBD1 (6 bases). Germline CDR1 reads DFQATT; CDR2 reads SNEGSKA (reference sequence). The CDR3 totals 14 residues. Trimming removed 3 bases at V and 1 base at J, with 13 bases between. CDR3 DNA: TGCAGTGCTAGGGACAGAACCTTATCCTACGAGCAGTACTTC. This gives the protein CSARDRTLSYEQYF.

The V and J genes are TRBV9 and TRBJ2-1; TRBD2 matches at 8 bases. Germline-derived CDR1 and CDR2 are SGDLS and YYNGEE. V dropped 0 bases and J dropped 5; count of bases not matched to a gene: 7. This CDR3 is 16 amino acids long. The CDR3 DNA follows: TGTGCCAGCAGCGTAGGACGACGGGAGGGCCACAATGAGCAGTTCTTC. Amino acid sequence: CASSVGRREGHNEQFF.

In its sample, this clonotype was seen a few times. This chain connects TRBV29-1 to TRBJ2-7; possibly TRBD1 or TRBD2 for D (6 bases each). The CDR3 is 13 residues long. From germline, CDR1 is SQVTM and CDR2 ANQGSEA. Trimming stripped 0 bases from V and 6 bases from J, with 12 bases between. CDR3 loop: CSVEDVGGGEQYF. Written as DNA, the CDR3 is TGCAGCGTTGAAGATGTGGGGGGCGGCGAGCAGTACTTC.

The V gene is TRBV7-6, the J gene TRBJ2-7; 8 bases line up with TRBD2. Trimming at V came to 6 bases and at J to 0 bases, leaving 10 bases not matched to a gene. CDR3 length equals 16 residues. Looked up from germline, CDR1 is SGHVS and CDR2 is FNYEAQ. This chain's CDR3 is CASSFNREGLSYEQYF. The DNA for the CDR3 is TGTGCCAGCAGTTTTAATCGGGAGGGCCTCTCCTACGAGCAGTACTTC.

A few counts support this clonotype. The gene calls are TRBV12-3 or TRBV12-4 and TRBJ2-7; TRBD2 agrees at 7 bases. The CDR3 is 16 amino acids. The V segment lost 6 bases and the J segment 0 bases; nucleotides outside the gene matches: 11. DNA of the CDR3: TGTGCCAGCAGCCTTTTAAGCGGGGCCGTCTCCTACGAGCAGTACTTC. It codes for CASSLLSGAVSYEQYF.